The 25 T cell receptor beta chains presented below share a single source sample, sequenced in a study of CD8 T cells in Susac syndrome. When the RNA was reverse transcribed, random hexamers were used with an input of roughly 0.45 to 1 ug. MiXCR, run by TCRdb on the immunoSEQ multiplex PCR reads, gives a single entry per CDR3 protein. The profile shows 120,000 or so distinct CDR3 sequences, around 95% of them singletons. The sample was CD8+ T cells from PBMCs. These receptors were taken from a human donor with Susac syndrome.

The V gene is TRBV3-1, the J gene TRBJ1-1, with a possible D match to TRBD1 (5 bases). CDR1 and CDR2 (germline): LGHDT, YNNKEL (reference sequence). V was clipped by 4 bases and J by 2 bases, with 23 bases between them. The CDR3 runs to 18 residues. CDR3: CASSPEDTQLMGNTEAFF. CDR3 in DNA: TGTGCCAGCAGCCCAGAGGACACTCAACTAATGGGTAACACTGAAGCTTTCTTT.

The J gene is TRBJ2-5, the V gene TRBV29-1, with 8 bases lining up with TRBD1. CDR1 and CDR2 (germline): SQVTM, ANQGSEA. This CDR3 contains 14 residues. The V segment lost 0 bases and the J segment 6 bases; nucleotides outside the gene matches: 6. DNA for the CDR3: TGCAGCGTTGAAGAGGACAGGGACCAGAAGACCCAGTACTTC. Its translation is CSVEEDRDQKTQYF.

The V and J genes are TRBV19 and TRBJ2-7; TRBD1 is a possible D gene (6 bases). Germline lookup yields CDR1 LNHDA and CDR2 SQIVND (reference sequence). The CDR3 length is 15 residues. V dropped 3 bases and J dropped 7 bases, with 19 bases sitting between them. CDR3 amino acids: CASSISDIRRGEQYF. The DNA for the CDR3 is TGTGCCAGTAGTATTTCGGACATCCGAAGGGGGGAGCAGTACTTC. Supplemented by reference TRBV19 and TRBJ2-7, the full variable domain reads DGGITQSPKYLFRKEGQNVTLSCEQNLNHDAMYWYRQDPGQGLRLIYYSQIVNDFQKGDIAEGYSVSREKKESFPLTVTSAQKNPTAFYLCASSISDIRRGEQYFGPGTRLTVT.

This chain uses TRBV5-1 with TRBJ2-7, with TRBD1 identical over 10 bases. The V segment lost 4 bases and the J segment 7 bases; nucleotides outside the gene matches: 5. Germline V CDR1 and CDR2: SGHRS, YFSETQ. This CDR3 is 13 amino acids long. In nucleotides, the CDR3 is TGCGCCAGCAGCACCGGGACAGGGGAGGAGCAGTACTTC. Translation: CASSTGTGEEQYF.

V is TRBV19 and J is TRBJ2-7; no clear D. V dropped 5 bases and J dropped 3 bases, with 8 bases sitting between them. Germline V gene sequence: CDR1 LNHDA, CDR2 SQIVND (reference sequence). The CDR3 contains 12 residues. Written as DNA, the CDR3 is TGTGCCAGTAGTGCGGACCGCTACGAGCAGTACTTC. Its protein product is CASSADRYEQYF.

J is TRBJ2-7 and V is TRBV6-6; TRBD1 matches 8 bases. Germline lookup yields CDR1 MNHNY and CDR2 SVGAGI (reference sequence). J was trimmed by 4 bases and V by 8 bases; bases with no gene match: 4. This CDR3 is 12 amino acids long. CDR3 sequence reads: CASSRGQYEQYF. In DNA, the CDR3 is TGTGCCAGCTCCAGGGGGCAGTACGAGCAGTACTTC.

The genes are TRBV24-1 and TRBJ2-1; D possibly corresponds to TRBD1 (6 bases). Germline values: CDR1 KGHDR, CDR2 SFDVKD. The germline V and J ends were trimmed by 3 bases and 3 bases, with 14 bases remaining between them. This CDR3 contains 16 residues. This CDR3 is CATSDTGTPNYNEQFF. The CDR3 coding sequence is TGTGCCACCAGTGATACCGGGACACCGAACTACAATGAGCAGTTCTTC.

The V and J genes are TRBV20-1 and TRBJ2-1, with D unresolved. Germline CDR1 and CDR2: DFQATT and SNEGSKA (reference sequence). CDR3 length: 12 residues. The V end lost 7 bases, the J end lost 2 bases, and 9 bases lay between the germline ends. CDR3 nucleotides: TGCAGTGGGCAGGAAACCTACAATGAGCAGTTCTTC. Translation gives CSGQETYNEQFF.

J is TRBJ2-5 and V is TRBV27; D ambiguous. V shed 3 bases and J shed 0 bases, with 8 bases lying between them. The CDR3 sequence is 14 residues long. Germline V gene sequence: CDR1 MNHEY, CDR2 SMNVEV (reference sequence). The CDR3 DNA follows: TGTGCCAGCAGTTTTTCAGTCGACCAAGAGACCCAGTACTTC. This translates into CASSFSVDQETQYF.

The chain combines TRBV30 with TRBJ1-5; no firm D call. Germline CDR1 reads GTSNPN; CDR2 reads SVGIG (reference sequence). The CDR3 covers 14 residues. The V end was cut by 2 bases, the J end by 3 bases, with 11 bases between. The CDR3 here is CAWSLSGDNQPQHF. The CDR3 DNA reads as TGTGCCTGGAGTCTTTCCGGGGACAATCAGCCCCAGCATTTT.

This clonotype was picked up a small number of times. The rearrangement joins TRBV24-1 to TRBJ2-2, with D perhaps TRBD1 (5 bases). Germline loops: CDR1 KGHDR, CDR2 SFDVKD. V was pared by 5 bases and J by 8 bases, with 17 bases between. The CDR3 runs 15 residues. CDR3 amino acids: CATSATVPSYGELFF. CDR3 nucleotide sequence: TGTGCCACCAGTGCGACAGTCCCGTCGTATGGGGAGCTGTTTTTT.

The CDR3, as DNA: TGTGCCAGCAGCGACAGAGGGGGCTGGGTCACTGAAGCTTTCTTT. Protein product: CASSDRGGWVTEAFF. This chain connects TRBV28 to TRBJ1-1; the match to TRBD1 covers 7 bases. This CDR3 contains 15 residues. The ends lost 6 bases at V and 4 bases at J; junction bases unmatched: 11. The germline gives CDR1 MDHEN, CDR2 SYDVKM.

This chain links TRBV3-1 with TRBJ2-1; unclear D gene. Germline-derived CDR1 and CDR2 are LGHDT and YNNKEL (reference sequence). Trimming cost V 7 bases and J 9 bases, with 16 bases left between them. CDR3 length equals 13 residues. CDR3 loop: CASISPTHSEQFF. The CDR3 DNA reads as TGTGCCAGCATTAGTCCCACACACAGTGAGCAGTTCTTC.

The chain recombines TRBV20-1 with TRBJ1-1; 7 bases align to TRBD1. The V and J ends lost 6 bases and 3 bases, in that order; junction bases with no gene match: 10. CDR1 is DFQATT, CDR2 SNEGSKA, per germline (reference sequence). The CDR3 is made up of 14 amino acids. CDR3 protein: CSARPPRGDTEAFF. DNA for the CDR3: TGCAGTGCCAGACCTCCCAGGGGGGACACTGAAGCTTTCTTT.

The rearrangement joins TRBV4-1 to TRBJ2-1; 8 bases line up with TRBD2. J was trimmed by 5 bases and V by 3 bases; bases with no gene match: 6. Germline V gives CDR1 MGHRA, CDR2 YSYEKL. The CDR3 loop spans 15 amino acids. The CDR3 region has the DNA TGCGCCAGCAGCCATAGCGGGACTACCAACAATGAGCAGTTCTTC. It encodes CASSHSGTTNNEQFF.

The chain employs TRBV11-2 and TRBJ1-2; TRBD1 matches 10 bases. Germline V gene lookup returns CDR1 SGHAT and CDR2 FQNNGV. The V and J ends lost 1 base and 2 bases, in that order; junction bases with no gene match: 1. The CDR3 totals 15 residues. CDR3 in amino acids: CASSLGTGGNYGYTF. The CDR3 bases are TGTGCCAGCAGCTTAGGGACAGGGGGGAACTATGGCTACACCTTC.

This clonotype was seen a handful of times. The rearrangement uses TRBV7-2 and TRBJ2-5; no firm D call. Germline V gene sequence: CDR1 SGHTA, CDR2 FQGNSA. This CDR3 spans 12 amino acids. Trimming removed 4 bases at V and 2 bases at J, with 5 bases between. This CDR3 reads CASSSKQETQYF. In nucleotides, the CDR3 is TGTGCCAGCAGCTCAAAACAAGAGACCCAGTACTTC.

The chain joins TRBV4-1 to TRBJ1-2; the D is unclear. Germline CDR1 MGHRA, CDR2 YSYEKL. V was clipped by 0 bases and J by 4 bases, with 12 bases between them. This CDR3 spans 15 amino acids. The CDR3 nucleotides are TGCGCCAGCAGCCAAGATCGAGGGTCCGCCTATGGCTACACCTTC. Amino acid sequence: CASSQDRGSAYGYTF.

CDR3 amino acids: CATSDTSGGVYNEQFF. In DNA form, the CDR3 reads TGTGCCACCAGTGATACCAGCGGGGGGGTCTACAATGAGCAGTTCTTC. This chain uses TRBV24-1 with TRBJ2-1; TRBD2 matches 10 bases. Germline V gene data show CDR1 as KGHDR and CDR2 as SFDVKD. Losses at the gene ends were 3 bases for V and 3 bases for J; bases not matched to a gene: 4. The CDR3 loop spans 16 amino acids.

This clonotype was seen a few times. The chain employs TRBV12-3 or TRBV12-4 and TRBJ2-6; D uncertain. CDR3 length equals 15 residues. Trimming removed 2 bases from V and 0 bases from J, with 5 bases in between. The CDR3 bases are TGTGCCAGCAGTTTAACTGGCTCTGGGGCCAACGTCCTGACTTTC. This codes for CASSLTGSGANVLTF.

This clonotype appeared once. This chain joins TRBV11-2 and TRBJ2-6, with no clear D. Trimming removed 10 bases from V and 2 bases from J, with 15 bases in between. The CDR3 is 15 amino acids. Per germline, CDR1 SGHAT and CDR2 FQNNGV. The CDR3 spells CAIRMASAGANVLTF. The CDR3 nucleotides are TGTGCCATCCGCATGGCATCGGCTGGGGCCAACGTCCTGACTTTC.

This chain links TRBV5-6 with TRBJ2-1; D is ambiguous. Germline V gene sequence: CDR1 SGHDT, CDR2 YYEEEE. The CDR3 covers 14 residues. Trimming took off 1 base at V and 9 bases at J, with 14 bases between the two ends. The CDR3 sequence is CASSLSQTRFEQFF. CDR3 in DNA: TGTGCCAGCAGCTTGAGCCAGACGCGGTTTGAGCAGTTCTTC.

The chain employs TRBV7-9 and TRBJ1-3; no definite D call. V was cut by 5 bases and J by 0 bases, with 14 bases left in between. CDR1 and CDR2 from the germline V gene are SEHNR and FQNEAQ (reference sequence). CDR3 length: 16 amino acids. CDR3 sequence: CASSPRTDGSGNTIYF. CDR3 DNA sequence: TGTGCCAGCAGCCCACGGACGGACGGCTCTGGAAACACCATATATTTT. The variable domain in full, completed from reference TRBV7-9 and TRBJ1-3, reads DTGVSQNPRHKITKRGQNVTFRCDPISEHNRLYWYRQTLGQGPEFLTYFQNEAQLEKSRLLSDRFSAERPKGSFSTLEIQRTEQGDSAMYLCASSPRTDGSGNTIYFGEGSWLTVV.

This clonotype was observed a single time. The chain recombines TRBV9 with TRBJ1-2; tentatively, D is TRBD1 (6 bases). V was trimmed by 2 bases and J by 1 base, leaving 18 bases between them. Germline assignment: CDR1 SGDLS and CDR2 YYNGEE. CDR3 length: 17 amino acids. This CDR3 reads CASSVGSGEDSNYGYTF. The CDR3 DNA sequence: TGTGCCAGCAGCGTCGGATCAGGGGAAGATAGTAACTATGGCTACACCTTC.

This clonotype was detected only once. The chain couples TRBV15 to TRBJ1-2; no firm D call. Between the trimmed V and J ends, which lost 5 bases and 0 bases, there was a span of 7 bases. The CDR3 sequence is 13 residues long. Germline loops: CDR1 LNHNV, CDR2 YYDKDF (reference sequence). The CDR3 DNA follows: TGTGCCACCAGCGAAACAGCTAACTATGGCTACACCTTC. Its translation is CATSETANYGYTF.